A single sample is the source of the 19 T cell receptor beta chains below, sequenced in a study of cytomegalovirus exposure and HLA in healthy donors. The method was immunoSEQ multiplex PCR; TCRdb's version includes in-frame clones alone and lacks a portion of them. The sample comprises 100,000 to 150,000 clones, 94% of which are singletons, and roughly 1.2% rests with the top ten. Material for sequencing was PBMCs. The receptors were gathered from a woman aged 18 to 35 in good health and CMV-seronegative.

In this sample, this clone turned up once. The J gene is TRBJ1-2, the V gene TRBV9; 7 bases match TRBD1. J gave up 0 bases and V 7 bases, and 12 bases lay outside the gene matches. The CDR3 has 16 amino acids. Germline-derived CDR1 and CDR2 are SGDLS and YYNGEE. The CDR3 protein is CASAKGGTESNYGYTF. As DNA, the CDR3 is TGTGCCAGCGCAAAAGGTGGGACAGAATCTAACTATGGCTACACCTTC. Complete variable domain (other parts from reference TRBV9 and TRBJ1-2): DSGVTQTPKHLITATGQRVTLRCSPRSGDLSVYWYQQSLDQGLQFLIQYYNGEERAKGNILERFSAQQFPDLHSELNLSSLELGDSALYFCASAKGGTESNYGYTFGSGTRLTVV.

V usage is TRBV5-1 and J usage is TRBJ2-5; TRBD2 agrees at 7 bases. This CDR3 is built from 14 residues. CDR1 and CDR2 (germline): SGHRS, YFSETQ. With 2 bases clipped from V and 9 bases from J, the junction kept 10 bases outside the gene matches. In DNA, the CDR3 is TGCGCCAGCAGCTTCGGGACTACGGTGGAGGCCCAGTACTTC. It translates to CASSFGTTVEAQYF.

The rearrangement joins TRBV10-3 to TRBJ1-1; a weak D match, TRBD1 (5 bases). This CDR3 has 14 residues. From germline, CDR1 is ENHRY and CDR2 SYGVKD. Trimming took 1 base from V and 3 from J, leaving 9 bases between them. CDR3 DNA sequence: TGTGCCATCAGTGAGTATAGGGGCGACACTGAAGCTTTCTTT. It translates to CAISEYRGDTEAFF.

The chain recombines TRBV6-1 with TRBJ1-2; D not resolved. V gave up 2 bases and J gave up 1 base, with 14 bases separating them. The CDR3 covers 16 residues. CDR1 and CDR2 (germline): MNHNS, SASEGT. CDR3 DNA: TGTGCCAGCAGTGAAACGGGGATGGCCTTTAACTATGGCTACACCTTC. It encodes CASSETGMAFNYGYTF.

The chain is built from TRBV25-1 and TRBJ2-1; D is ambiguous. Looked up from germline, CDR1 is MGHDK and CDR2 is SYGVNS. Trimming pared 7 bases from V and 6 bases from J, leaving 13 bases between. This CDR3 is built from 13 residues. The CDR3 reads CASTLNFLNEQFF. The CDR3 region has the DNA TGTGCCAGCACCCTGAACTTCCTCAATGAGCAGTTCTTC.

The chain links TRBV19 to TRBJ1-4, with TRBD1 as a possible D gene (5 bases). Germline-derived CDR1 and CDR2 are LNHDA and SQIVND (reference sequence). V gave up 8 bases and J gave up 5 bases, with 12 bases separating them. The CDR3 covers 13 residues. The CDR3 region has the DNA TGTGCCAGTGGACAAGGGGCGAATGAAAAACTGTTTTTT. This translates into CASGQGANEKLFF.

This chain connects TRBV6-5 to TRBJ2-7; TRBD1 is a possible D gene (5 bases). The germline gives CDR1 MNHEY, CDR2 SVGAGI. V gave up 2 bases and J gave up 2 bases, with 13 bases separating them. The CDR3 is 15 residues long. The CDR3 DNA reads TGTGCCAGCAGTTACGGCAGGCAGGGCACCTACGAGCAGTACTTC. Translation: CASSYGRQGTYEQYF.

This clone showed up just a few times. The gene calls are TRBV4-2 and TRBJ2-1; D may be TRBD2 (7 bases). V lost 1 base and J lost 2, with 9 bases in between. Germline V gene sequence: CDR1 LGHNA, CDR2 YNFKEQ. The CDR3 is 15 amino acids. The CDR3 nucleotides read TGTGCCAGCAGCCAAGGGGGGGGCCCCTACAATGAGCAGTTCTTC. Amino acids: CASSQGGGPYNEQFF.

This rearrangement joins TRBV18 to TRBJ2-2; D assignment may be TRBD1 or TRBD2 (5 bases each). The CDR3 loop spans 14 amino acids. V was pared by 8 bases and J by 4 bases, with 14 bases between. Germline V gene data show CDR1 as KGHSH and CDR2 as LQKENI. For the CDR3, the DNA is TGTGCCAGCGCACGGGGCACGGCCACCGGGGAGCTGTTTTTT. Its translation is CASARGTATGELFF.

The gene calls are TRBV5-1 and TRBJ2-4, with a possible D match to TRBD1 (6 bases). Trimming cost V 0 bases and J 7 bases, with 17 bases left between them. The CDR3 sequence is 16 residues long. Germline-derived CDR1 and CDR2 are SGHRS and YFSETQ. CDR3 nucleotides: TGCGCCAGCAGCTTGGGGGACACCCCCTTAGCCAACATTCAGTACTTC. This sequence encodes CASSLGDTPLANIQYF.

J is TRBJ2-1 and V is TRBV27; a possible D gene is TRBD2 (5 bases). CDR3 length: 15 amino acids. Germline assignment: CDR1 MNHEY and CDR2 SMNVEV (reference sequence). Trimming stripped 6 bases from V and 4 bases from J, with 16 bases between. CDR3 residues: CASRLVSSLYNEQFF. In DNA form, the CDR3 reads TGTGCCAGCAGATTAGTATCTAGCTTGTACAATGAGCAGTTCTTC.

V and J are TRBV7-3 and TRBJ2-3; 11 bases fit TRBD2. Germline CDR1 and CDR2: SGHTA and FQGTGA. The CDR3 has 16 amino acids. The trim removed 4 bases at V and 3 bases at J, leaving 6 bases unmatched. CDR3 region: CASSSLAGGRTDTQYF. The CDR3 DNA reads TGTGCCAGCAGCTCCTTAGCGGGGGGGCGGACAGATACGCAGTATTTT. Full variable domain (missing parts from reference TRBV7-3 and TRBJ2-3): GAGVSQTPSNKVTEKGKYVELRCDPISGHTALYWYRQSLGQGPEFLIYFQGTGAADDSGLPNDRFFAVRPEGSVSTLKIQRTERGDSAVYLCASSSLAGGRTDTQYFGPGTRLTVL.

The chain uses TRBV6-5 and TRBJ1-3; a possible D gene is TRBD1 (5 bases). The CDR3 has 14 amino acids. V was trimmed by 4 bases and J by 7 bases, leaving 14 bases between them. The germline V gene has CDR1 MNHEY and CDR2 SVGAGI. The CDR3 nucleotides are TGTGCCAGCAGTTTTGGGACTAATCCTAACACCATATATTTT. Protein product: CASSFGTNPNTIYF.

The chain has TRBV9 and TRBJ1-1; D remains ambiguous. Germline V gene sequence: CDR1 SGDLS, CDR2 YYNGEE. The CDR3 spans 14 residues. The germline V and J ends were trimmed by 2 bases and 6 bases, with 14 bases remaining between them. CDR3 in amino acids: CASSVGGLGSEAFF. The CDR3 DNA follows: TGTGCCAGCAGCGTCGGAGGGTTGGGTTCTGAAGCTTTCTTT.

The gene calls are TRBV30 and TRBJ2-7; a possible D gene is TRBD2 (5 bases). This CDR3 has 12 amino acids. Germline-derived CDR1 and CDR2 are GTSNPN and SVGIG (reference sequence). V lost 6 bases to trimming and J lost 2 bases, with 11 bases between them. This CDR3 reads CACRRATYEQYF. CDR3 DNA sequence: TGTGCCTGCCGGCGGGCTACCTACGAGCAGTACTTC.

In DNA, the CDR3 is TGTGCCATCAGTGACTACAGGTCTTCGAACACCGGGGAGCTGTTTTTT. Its translation is CAISDYRSSNTGELFF. The V and J genes are TRBV10-3 and TRBJ2-2, with a weak D call TRBD1 (5 bases). The CDR3 loop spans 16 amino acids. Germline V gene data show CDR1 as ENHRY and CDR2 as SYGVKD. Trimming cost V 3 bases and J 0 bases, with 11 bases left between them.

This chain joins TRBV9 and TRBJ2-3, with D uncertain. V dropped 3 bases and J dropped 0 bases, with 17 bases sitting between them. In germline, CDR1 is SGDLS, CDR2 YYNGEE. The CDR3 is made up of 17 amino acids. The CDR3 bases are TGTGCCAGCAGCGCGACCCAAGCAGGTTTTAGCACAGATACGCAGTATTTT. Protein product: CASSATQAGFSTDTQYF.

The rearrangement uses TRBV6-5 and TRBJ2-7, with D perhaps matching TRBD2 (6 bases). CDR1 and CDR2 from the germline V gene are MNHEY and SVGAGI. Deletions cut 2 bases from V and 2 bases from J, with 13 bases between. The CDR3 totals 15 residues. CDR3 in DNA: TGTGCCAGCAGTTACGGACTGGGGGGTGCCTACGAGCAGTACTTC. This translates into CASSYGLGGAYEQYF.

The J gene is TRBJ1-1, the V gene TRBV4-1; the D is unclear. The germline V gene encodes CDR1 MGHRA and CDR2 YSYEKL. V was shortened by 4 bases and J by 1 base, with 7 bases between the two germline ends. The CDR3 loop spans 13 amino acids. For the CDR3, the DNA is TGCGCCAGCAGCCGGGCATGGAACACTGAAGCTTTCTTT. Translating it yields CASSRAWNTEAFF.